This T cell receptor beta chain came from a study of CD4 T cells in relation to SARS-CoV-2 and coronaviruses. Across the whole study: Shared crossreactive spike epitopes were mapped to their HLA restriction.

Sequencing used immunoSEQ multiplex PCR; TCRdb keeps in-frame clones, though not all of them. The sample has about 15,000 clones, 76% seen once; the top ten hold roughly a quarter. The unexposed donors gave CD4+ T cells in 2011-2018, prior to COVID-19. CD4+ T cells were isolated from the cells after more than nine days of culture. The length of the CDR3 is 13 residues. The germline V gene has CDR1 KGHDR and CDR2 SFDVKD. The V end was cut by 4 bases, the J end by 6 bases, with 9 bases between. Concerning this clone: The antigen is undetermined.

The source material was CD4+ T cells from PBMCs, cultured in vitro. The receptor's source is a human donor in good health. V is TRBV24-1 and J is TRBJ2-4; D is unclear. CDR3 loop: CATSEEFGNIQYF. The CDR3 DNA is TGTGCCACCAGTGAGGAGTTTGGAAACATTCAGTACTTC.